This T cell receptor (beta chain) was recovered during a study of T cell responses to AZD1222 COVID-19 vaccine (dated by TCRdb to about 2021). As for the study more broadly: TCR sequencing was performed for about 250 trial participants, of whom approximately 200 were given two doses of AZD1222 and approximately 25 were given two doses of MenACWY control vaccine. Trial participants were enrolled into age subgroups of 18-55, 56-69 and 70-plus years, which contained about 150, 28 and 57 TCR-sequenced participants, respectively. General conclusions and limits of the study: Because no day 14 peak-response samples were available, the repertoires could be characterized only after the peak T cell response. After two AZD1222 doses, both the breadth and the depth of spike-specific TCRs were significantly higher than at day 0 and than in MenACWY recipients. Reportedly, almost half of the unique spike-specific TCRs recognized epitopes lying outside the regions that are mutated in the B.1.351 and B.1.1.7 variants. Conclusions about previously exposed vaccinees are limited, since just six AZD1222 recipients were seropositive for SARS-CoV-2 at baseline. Most participants were white British and females outnumbered males, and the authors suggested that clonal diversity may have been underestimated. Vaccine-associated CD4 TCRs spanned the whole spike protein, with dominant responses in regions 160-218 and 743-854. The 56-69-year group was small, and its depth increase did not reach significance, likely because of low power.

The CDR3 regions of human TCRbeta chains were subjected to immunosequencing. The authors processed their data as follows. TCRs in the repertoires were matched against a reference library of SARS-CoV-2-specific TCRs that had been generated with the MIRA antigen-specificity platform. Breadth was defined as the fraction of unique TCRs that were SARS-CoV-2-associated, and depth was defined as the fraction of total T cells that were SARS-CoV-2-associated. Each spike-specific TCR was assigned to its reactive spike region and to a CD4 or CD8 class using the MIRA data. Log10-transformed breadth and depth values were compared by one-way ANOVA with Sidak's multiple comparisons tests. Imported from immuneACCESS, the table was reduced by TCRdb to in-frame sequences with V and J called. These copies leave out some clones; in studies compared against another copy, an unresolved V gene accounts for under half, and the cause of the remainder is not known. The DNA gave D and trimming, while V, J and clone size come from that table. The sample records some 140,000 clones, 70% to 90% of which are singletons. Roughly 5% of the sample is in the top ten clones.

On this clone itself: Its antigen is still unknown. Nothing much larger sits one base from this clone, and base qualities are not available.

Reading the label with the study, this specimen's time point is: baseline before first vaccination. Reading the label with the study, this specimen's treatment or condition is: meningococcal conjugate vaccine given as trial control. Vaccinee samples came from UK trials COV001 and COV002, including a single-blind randomized controlled phase 2/3 trial of AZD1222 (ChAdOx1 nCoV-19) in healthy adults. For TCRbeta chain sequencing, PBMC samples from trial participants were taken at day 0 and at day 28 after the second dose. The CDR3 sequence holds 17 residues, the cysteine and phenylalanine included. Kept here is only the CDR3 DNA, which spans 51 bases and is read in frame from base 1. In the germline V gene (reference sequence), CDR1 corresponds to SGHNT and CDR2 to YYREEE. Germline trimming amounts to 4 bases on V and 5 bases on J, with 15 as the count of junction bases outside the gene matches.

The chain couples TRBV5-4 to TRBJ2-5; 9 central nucleotides agree with TRBD2. The receptor was derived from an adult in good health. Specimen: peripheral blood, collected on day 0 of MenACWY control vaccination. The bases are TGTGCCAGCAGCCCGCCTCCCCGCGGGGGGGCTGGGGAGACCCAGTACTTC. This is translated as CASSPPPRGGAGETQYF.